This T cell receptor beta chain was identified during a study of blood T cell repertoires in COVID-19. Study overall: PBMCs, B-cell-depleted T cells, or T cells provided the cDNA or gDNA that made up the material.

Authors' analysis steps: How many nucleated cells were present was estimated from reference gene primer amplification. The table came from immunoSEQ multiplex PCR; TCRdb's copy has only in-frame clones and leaves some out. The V and J calls and the clone size are those of that table, but D and trimming were determined from the DNA. Found here are about 370,000 clones, around 87% of them singletons; the top ten hold 10%. The ends lost 4 bases at V and 4 bases at J; junction bases unmatched: 10. The V gene's germline CDR1 is SGHTA and CDR2 FQGNSA. This CDR3 is 16 amino acids long. The rearrangement links TRBV7-2 to TRBJ1-1; 9 nucleotides align to TRBD1. Sequencing was carried out using peripheral blood. The receptor comes from a woman in her twenties or thirties with COVID-19, enrolled during active disease. The CDR3 bases are TGTGCCAGCAGCTCGACCGGGACAGGGCGGGCCACTGAAGCTTTCTTT. Translation: CASSSTGTGRATEAFF. Drawing the rest from reference TRBV7-2 and TRBJ1-1, the complete variable domain is GAGVSQSPSNKVTEKGKDVELRCDPISGHTALYWYRQSLGQGLEFLIYFQGNSAPDKSGLPSDRFSAERTGGSVSTLTIQRTQQEDSAVYLCASSSTGTGRATEAFFGQGTRLTVV.